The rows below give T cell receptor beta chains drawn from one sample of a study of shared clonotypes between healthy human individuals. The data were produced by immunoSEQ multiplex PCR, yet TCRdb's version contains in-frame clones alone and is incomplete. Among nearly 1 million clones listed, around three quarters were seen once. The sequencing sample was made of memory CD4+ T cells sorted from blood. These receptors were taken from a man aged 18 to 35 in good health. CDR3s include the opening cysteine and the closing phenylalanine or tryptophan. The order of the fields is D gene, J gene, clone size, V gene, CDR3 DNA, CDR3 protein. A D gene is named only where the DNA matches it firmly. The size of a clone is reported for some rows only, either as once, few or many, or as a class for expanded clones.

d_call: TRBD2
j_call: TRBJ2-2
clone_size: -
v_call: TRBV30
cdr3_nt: TGTGCCAGTACCAGACTAGCGGGGGGGCTCGGCACCGGGGAGCTGTTTTTT
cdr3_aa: CASTRLAGGLGTGELFF

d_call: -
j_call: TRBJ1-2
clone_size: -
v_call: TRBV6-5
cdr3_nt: TGTGCCAGCCATAAGGCAAACTATGGCTACACCTTC
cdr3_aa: CASHKANYGYTF

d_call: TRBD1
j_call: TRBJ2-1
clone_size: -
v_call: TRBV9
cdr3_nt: TGTGCCAGCAGCGTAAGACAGGGGGCATATGAGCAGTTCTTC
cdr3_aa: CASSVRQGAYEQFF

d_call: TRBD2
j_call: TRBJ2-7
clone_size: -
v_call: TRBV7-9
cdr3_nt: TGTGCCAGCAGCTTAGGACTAGCGGGGGACGAGCAGTACTTC
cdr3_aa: CASSLGLAGDEQYF

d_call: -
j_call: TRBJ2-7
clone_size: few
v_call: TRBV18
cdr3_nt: TGTGCCAGCTCACCACAGGGTGAGGCTTCCGAGCAGTACTTC
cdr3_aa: CASSPQGEASEQYF

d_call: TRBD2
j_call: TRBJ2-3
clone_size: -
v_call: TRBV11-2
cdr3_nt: TGTGCCAGCAGCCCCCGGCTTAGCGGGGGGTCCGGGGATACGCAGTATTTT
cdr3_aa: CASSPRLSGGSGDTQYF

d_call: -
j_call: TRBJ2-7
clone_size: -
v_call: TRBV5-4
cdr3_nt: TGTGCCAGCAGCTTGGCCGGCAGGGGATCCGGGCAGTACTTC
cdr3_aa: CASSLAGRGSGQYF

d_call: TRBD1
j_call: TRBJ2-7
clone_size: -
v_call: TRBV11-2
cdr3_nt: TGTGCCAGCAGCTTTGGGGACAGGGGTGTCTACGAGCAGTACTTC
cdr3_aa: CASSFGDRGVYEQYF

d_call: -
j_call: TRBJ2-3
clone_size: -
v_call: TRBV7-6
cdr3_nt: TGTGCCAGCGGTTCGGGGAACACAGATACGCAGTATTTT
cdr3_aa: CASGSGNTDTQYF

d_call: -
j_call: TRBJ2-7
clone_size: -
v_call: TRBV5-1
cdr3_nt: TGCGCCAGCAGCTTGGGTGACTTTCTGGGGGAGCAGTACTTC
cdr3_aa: CASSLGDFLGEQYF

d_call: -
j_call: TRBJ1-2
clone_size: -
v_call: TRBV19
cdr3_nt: TGTGCCAGTAGCCTTAACTATGGCTACACCTTC
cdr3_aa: CASSLNYGYTF